This T cell receptor (beta chain) was identified during a study of T-cell reconstitution after alpha-beta-depleted transplantation in children. Study findings and constraints: After transplant, at about two months, alpha-beta T cells were reportedly derived from several hundred expanded graft clones. Surviving recipient T cells and thymic progenitors produced the high day-60 TCRbeta diversity seen in some patients. Fresh T-cell production supplied most of the T-cell counts and diversity seen one year after transplant.

For TCRbeta, the library was prepared with unique molecular identifiers. TCRdb reanalysed the PCR reads using MiXCR and keeps one entry per CDR3 protein. The sample shows fewer than 350,000 distinct CDR3 sequences, 11% of them seen only once. Germline CDR1 is SGHRS and CDR2 is YFSETQ. Trimming stripped 4 bases from V and 3 bases from J, with 4 bases between. This CDR3 has 11 amino acids. This clonotype was found many times. No antigen is known for it. This sequence originates from a male patient aged 2 to 9 who had a stem cell transplant for chronic granulomatous disease, so the T cells may come from the graft donor. V usage is TRBV5-1 and J usage is TRBJ2-5, with D unclear. The specimen was peripheral blood, collected 180 days after TCRalphabeta/CD19-depleted stem cell transplant. CDR3 loop: CASSNEETQYF. The CDR3 bases are TGCGCCAGCAGCAATGAAGAGACCCAGTACTTC.